A single sample is the source of the 28 T cell receptor beta chains below, sequenced in a study of cytomegalovirus exposure and HLA in healthy donors. PCR amplification relied on 60 Vbeta primers (plus 13 Jbeta primers). Assay used: immunoSEQ multiplex PCR; TCRdb lists only in-frame clones, some missing. The table lists roughly 140,000 clones, roughly 80% of them singletons. Material: PBMCs. All receptors derive from a middle-aged woman in good health and CMV-seropositive.

This chain uses TRBV5-1 with TRBJ2-5, with 8 bases lining up with TRBD1. TRBJ2-7 matches the DNA end more closely, so the J call is doubtful. CDR3 size: 12 residues. Germline CDR1 SGHRS, CDR2 YFSETQ. The CDR3 bases are TGCGCCAGCAGGGGACAGGTGTACGAGCAGTACTTC. It yields the protein CASRGQVYEQYF.

Here the CDR3 reads CASSFKRWTGNSPLHF. As DNA, the CDR3 is TGTGCCAGCAGTTTTAAGCGCTGGACAGGCAATTCACCCCTCCACTTT. The chain joins TRBV28 to TRBJ1-6; TRBD1 agrees at 7 bases. CDR3 length: 16 residues. Losses at the gene ends were 3 bases for V and 7 bases for J; bases not matched to a gene: 9. Germline V gives CDR1 MDHEN, CDR2 SYDVKM.

V and J are TRBV10-1 and TRBJ2-7; 16 nucleotides match TRBD2. CDR3 length equals 18 residues. V trimming: 9 bases; J trimming: 6 bases; junction bases outside the gene matches: 17. CDR1 is WNHNN and CDR2 is SYGVQD in the germline V gene (reference sequence). CDR3 region: CARDFAGTSGRGGFEQYF. The CDR3 region has the DNA TGCGCCAGAGATTTTGCCGGGACTAGCGGGAGGGGGGGTTTCGAGCAGTACTTC.

The rearrangement links TRBV5-4 to TRBJ2-3; 8 bases align to TRBD1. The CDR3 totals 15 residues. The ends lost 5 bases at V and 1 base at J; junction bases unmatched: 6. Germline CDR1 and CDR2: SGHNT and YYREEE (reference sequence). The CDR3: CASSIRTGRTDTQYF. The CDR3 nucleotides read TGTGCCAGCAGTATCCGGACAGGGCGCACAGATACGCAGTATTTT.

This clone was counted only a few times. The rearrangement joins TRBV10-3 to TRBJ2-7, with D possibly TRBD1 on 6 matching bases. The CDR3 length is 12 residues. Germline V lookup: CDR1 ENHRY, CDR2 SYGVKD. V dropped 5 bases and J dropped 4 bases, with 9 bases sitting between them. CDR3 in DNA: TGTGCCATCAGTCCGACAGGATACGAGCAGTACTTC. Protein product: CAISPTGYEQYF.

The chain uses TRBV28 and TRBJ2-7, with D unresolved. In germline, CDR1 is MDHEN, CDR2 SYDVKM. The V end lost 6 bases, the J end lost 7 bases, and 13 bases lay between the germline ends. There are 12 residues in the CDR3. CDR3 nucleotide sequence: TGTGCCAGCAGCATTCCTCTAGTTGAGCAGTACTTC. This translates into CASSIPLVEQYF. Full variable domain (remainder filled in from reference TRBV28 and TRBJ2-7): DVKVTQSSRYLVKRTGEKVFLECVQDMDHENMFWYRQDPGLGLRLIYFSYDVKMKEKGDIPEGYSVSREKKERFSLILESASTNQTSMYLCASSIPLVEQYFGPGTRLTVT.

The chain has TRBV15 and TRBJ2-1, with D possibly being TRBD2 (6 bases). V lost 3 bases to trimming and J lost 7 bases, with 19 bases between them. The length of the CDR3 is 16 residues. Germline values: CDR1 LNHNV, CDR2 YYDKDF (reference sequence). As DNA, the CDR3 is TGTGCCACCAGCAGGGAACTAGCAGCCCCCGGGAATGAGCAGTTCTTC. This translates into CATSRELAAPGNEQFF.

V and J are TRBV10-3 and TRBJ2-2; 15 nucleotides agree with TRBD2. From germline, CDR1 is ENHRY and CDR2 SYGVKD. The V and J ends lost 11 bases and 4 bases, in that order; junction bases with no gene match: 5. The CDR3 is 15 amino acids. The CDR3 sequence: CAGGTSGGITGELFF. As DNA, the CDR3 is TGTGCCGGAGGGACTAGCGGGGGGATCACCGGGGAGCTGTTTTTT.

The CDR3 loop is CASSPRVAGGTGELFF. In DNA form, the CDR3 reads TGTGCCAGCAGCCCAAGGGTAGCGGGAGGTACCGGGGAGCTGTTTTTT. This chain links TRBV27 with TRBJ2-2, with 10 bases matching TRBD2. Germline CDR1 is MNHEY and CDR2 is SMNVEV (reference sequence). Trimming removed 6 bases from V and 5 bases from J; junction bases left unmatched: 9. The CDR3 length is 16 residues.

V gene TRBV7-9 combines with J gene TRBJ2-7, with TRBD2 matching over 8 bases. Germline CDR1 SEHNR, CDR2 FQNEAQ (reference sequence). The CDR3 extends over 15 amino acids. The ends lost 3 bases at V and 5 bases at J; junction bases unmatched: 9. The CDR3 DNA follows: TGTGCCAGCAGCTTCCGGGAGCGGGGGTTAGACGAGCAGTACTTC. Amino acids: CASSFRERGLDEQYF.

The chain carries TRBV6-1 and TRBJ1-5, with TRBD1 matching 7 bases. Germline lookup yields CDR1 MNHNS and CDR2 SASEGT. J gave up 5 bases and V 7 bases, and 5 bases lay outside the gene matches. The CDR3 extends over 13 amino acids. The DNA of the CDR3 is TGTGCCAGCACCCACGACAGGGATCAGCCCCAGCATTTT. Amino acid sequence: CASTHDRDQPQHF.

The V call is TRBV5-5, the J call TRBJ2-3; the match to TRBD2 covers 11 bases. Trimming at V came to 6 bases and at J to 8 bases, leaving 17 bases not matched to a gene. The CDR3 covers 17 residues. Germline V gene lookup returns CDR1 SGHKS and CDR2 YYEKEE (reference sequence). The CDR3 DNA reads as TGTGCCAGCACAGGGGAAATTTTGGGGCTAGCGGGGGGTACGCAGTATTTT. Amino acid sequence: CASTGEILGLAGGTQYF.

The gene calls are TRBV14 and TRBJ1-4; D unclear. Per germline, CDR1 SGHDN and CDR2 FVKESK. V was cut by 0 bases and J by 7 bases, with 18 bases left in between. CDR3 size: 17 residues. As DNA, the CDR3 is TGTGCCAGCAGCCAAGATGGGTTCCGGGGTATAAGTGAAAAACTGTTTTTT. Its protein product is CASSQDGFRGISEKLFF.

This chain joins TRBV5-1 and TRBJ2-3; 10 nucleotides align to TRBD2. Germline V gives CDR1 SGHRS, CDR2 YFSETQ. CDR3 size: 16 residues. Losses at the gene ends were 0 bases for V and 3 bases for J; bases not matched to a gene: 4. The CDR3 sequence: CASSLAELAGTDTQYF. The DNA for the CDR3 is TGCGCCAGCAGCTTGGCCGAACTAGCGGGGACAGATACGCAGTATTTT.

The CDR3 region is CASSRSRTGGSSGANVLTF. In DNA, the CDR3 is TGCGCCAGCAGCCGCAGCCGGACAGGGGGTTCCTCTGGGGCCAACGTCCTGACTTTC. The chain is built from TRBV4-1 and TRBJ2-6; 10 positions match TRBD1. This CDR3 contains 19 residues. CDR1 is MGHRA and CDR2 is YSYEKL in the germline V gene. Unmatched junction bases numbered 9, after V lost 4 bases and J lost 0 bases.

This rearrangement joins TRBV4-3 to TRBJ1-1, with no clear D. The CDR3 sequence is 14 residues long. CDR1 is LGHNA and CDR2 is YSLEER in the germline V gene. V was clipped by 1 base and J by 4 bases, with 10 bases between them. The CDR3 is CASSQARVGTEAFF. The CDR3 nucleotides are TGCGCCAGCAGCCAAGCCCGGGTGGGCACTGAAGCTTTCTTT.

The CDR3 is CASSIKAGHSEAFF. The CDR3 coding sequence is TGTGCCAGTAGTATAAAGGCAGGGCATTCTGAAGCTTTCTTT. The chain has TRBV19 and TRBJ1-1, with TRBD1 as a possible D gene (5 bases). The CDR3 runs to 14 residues. V lost 2 bases and J 6 bases, leaving 13 bases between the germline ends. Germline V gene lookup returns CDR1 LNHDA and CDR2 SQIVND (reference sequence). The variable domain in full, with the rest retrieved from reference TRBV19 and TRBJ1-1, is DGGITQSPKYLFRKEGQNVTLSCEQNLNHDAMYWYRQDPGQGLRLIYYSQIVNDFQKGDIAEGYSVSREKKESFPLTVTSAQKNPTAFYLCASSIKAGHSEAFFGQGTRLTVV.

This chain joins TRBV2 and TRBJ2-5; 10 nucleotides line up with TRBD1. The better agreement between TRBJ2-7 and the DNA end casts doubt on the J call. The length of the CDR3 is 14 residues. CDR1 is SNHLY, CDR2 FYNNEI, per germline. The CDR3 DNA sequence: TGTGCCAGCAGTGATGTGGGACAGGGGCACGAGCAGTACTTC. This sequence encodes CASSDVGQGHEQYF.

This clone was observed a single time. This chain links TRBV4-3 with TRBJ1-2; TRBD1 matches at 10 bases. After removal of 0 bases from V and 6 bases from J, the junction contained 4 bases not matched to a gene. Germline V gene data show CDR1 as LGHNA and CDR2 as YSLEER. The CDR3 has 15 residues. CDR3 in DNA: TGCGCCAGCAGCCAAGATTGGGGGACAGGGGATGGCTACACCTTC. Translation gives CASSQDWGTGDGYTF.

The chain couples TRBV30 to TRBJ2-1; the match to TRBD2 covers 8 bases. This CDR3 has 13 residues. With 2 bases clipped from V and 9 bases from J, the junction kept 6 bases outside the gene matches. Germline V CDR1 and CDR2: GTSNPN, SVGIG (reference sequence). The CDR3, as DNA: TGTGCCTGGAGTTCGGGGACTAGTAGTGAGCAGTTCTTC. It encodes CAWSSGTSSEQFF.

V gene TRBV4-2 combines with J gene TRBJ2-2; a weak D match, TRBD2 (5 bases). This CDR3 comprises 17 residues. The ends were cut back, 0 bases at V and 5 bases at J, with 16 bases in the middle. Germline assignment: CDR1 LGHNA and CDR2 YNFKEQ. CDR3 amino acids: CASSQEVAQLITGELFF. The CDR3 DNA reads TGTGCCAGCAGCCAAGAGGTAGCGCAACTGATAACCGGGGAGCTGTTTTTT.

This sequence joins TRBV7-3 and TRBJ2-1; 10 nucleotides match TRBD2. Germline loops: CDR1 SGHTA, CDR2 FQGTGA. J gave up 4 bases and V 5 bases, and 5 bases lay outside the gene matches. The CDR3 length is 15 residues. Here the CDR3 reads CASSPSSGRYNEQFF. The CDR3 DNA sequence: TGTGCCAGCAGCCCCTCTAGCGGGAGATACAATGAGCAGTTCTTC.

The chain joins TRBV9 to TRBJ1-4; weak D call: TRBD1 (5 bases). The CDR3 is made up of 14 amino acids. Germline CDR1 reads SGDLS; CDR2 reads YYNGEE. V lost 6 bases, J lost 3 bases, and 12 bases lay in between. The CDR3 protein is CASNGGGPNEKLFF. The CDR3 DNA is TGTGCCAGCAACGGCGGGGGACCTAATGAAAAACTGTTTTTT. Drawing the rest from reference TRBV9 and TRBJ1-4, the complete variable domain is DSGVTQTPKHLITATGQRVTLRCSPRSGDLSVYWYQQSLDQGLQFLIQYYNGEERAKGNILERFSAQQFPDLHSELNLSSLELGDSALYFCASNGGGPNEKLFFGSGTQLSVL.

The J gene is TRBJ2-2, the V gene TRBV19, with TRBD1 matching over 8 bases. Germline loops: CDR1 LNHDA, CDR2 SQIVND (reference sequence). CDR3 length: 14 amino acids. Germline trimming cut 2 bases from V and 6 bases from J; bases unmatched to any gene: 2. CDR3 coding DNA: TGTGCCAGTAGTATACAACAGGGGGCCGGGGAGCTGTTTTTT. Amino acids: CASSIQQGAGELFF.

This clone was observed a handful of times. This likely comes from a read error, as the CDR3 has no conserved phenylalanine or tryptophan at its end. The DNA is omitted, as the CDR3 cannot be located on it reliably, and the CDR3 follows TCRdb's listing. The V and J genes are TRBV30 and TRBJ2-7; the table names TRBD1, a call not compared with the DNA. Germline-derived CDR1 and CDR2 are GTSNPN and SVGIG (reference sequence). The CDR3 has 11 residues if both end residues are counted. The chain's CDR3 is CAWSVEDITGD.

The rearrangement links TRBV5-1 to TRBJ1-1; no reliable D call. The CDR3 covers 15 residues. Trimming stripped 0 bases from V and 4 bases from J, with 13 bases between. The germline CDR1 and CDR2 sequences are SGHRS and YFSETQ. CDR3 nucleotides: TGCGCCAGCAGCTTGGAGTGGGCCGGAGGCACTGAAGCTTTCTTT. Amino acids: CASSLEWAGGTEAFF.

This clone came up a few times. Compared with germline, one end of the junction differs, possibly owing to a read error. Other DNA sequences in the same sample also yield this CDR3. The gene calls are TRBV7-9 and TRBJ2-3; D is unclear. The germline V gene has CDR1 SEHNR and CDR2 FQNEAQ (reference sequence). The length of the CDR3 is 12 residues. The CDR3 coding sequence is TGTTCCAGCAGCCCGGGCACAGATACGCAGTATTTT. It translates to CSSSPGTDTQYF.

V is TRBV13 and J is TRBJ1-2, with no clear D. The V end was cut by 4 bases, the J end by 6 bases, with 18 bases between. This CDR3 contains 15 residues. Germline CDR1 PRHDT, CDR2 FYEKMQ (reference sequence). CDR3 sequence (DNA): TGTGCCAGCAGCTCCCCCCCGGAGTGGTGGGATGGCTACACCTTC. Translation: CASSSPPEWWDGYTF.